The 9 T cell receptor beta chains reported below all come from one sample, sequenced in a study of blood T cell repertoires in COVID-19. The method was immunoSEQ multiplex PCR; TCRdb's version includes in-frame clones alone and lacks a portion of them. The table shows 380,000 or so clones, with about four fifths occurring only once. Sequenced material: peripheral blood. The receptors stem from a human donor with acute or convalescent COVID-19. The donor label of this sample is uncertain.

The chain recombines TRBV5-1 with TRBJ1-2, with a tentative D call TRBD1 (5 bases). V was trimmed by 8 bases and J by 7 bases, leaving 18 bases between them. This CDR3 is built from 13 residues. Per the germline V gene, CDR1 is SGHRS and CDR2 is YFSETQ. Written as DNA, the CDR3 is TGCGCCAGGGAGGGAGGGGCGATATCTGGCTACACCTTC. This translates into CAREGGAISGYTF.

V and J are TRBV30 and TRBJ2-7, with D unresolved. V dropped 2 bases and J dropped 6 bases, with 20 bases sitting between them. The CDR3 length is 15 residues. From germline, CDR1 is GTSNPN and CDR2 SVGIG (reference sequence). The CDR3 region is CAWSFLTLLPSEQYF. In DNA, the CDR3 is TGTGCCTGGAGTTTTTTGACACTCCTCCCCTCCGAGCAGTACTTC.

CDR3 nucleotides: TGTGCCAGCAGCAGTGGAACTAGCGGGAGGGGTTACGAGCAGTACTTC. Its protein product is CASSSGTSGRGYEQYF. The chain recombines TRBV6-6 with TRBJ2-7; 13 bases are shared with TRBD2. The CDR3 runs to 16 residues. From germline, CDR1 is MNHNY and CDR2 SVGAGI (reference sequence). J lost 4 bases, V lost 6 bases, and 9 bases had no gene match.

The V call is TRBV5-5, the J call TRBJ1-6; D uncertain. Trimming removed 0 bases from V and 10 bases from J, with 11 bases in between. The CDR3 covers 14 residues. Germline CDR1 reads SGHKS; CDR2 reads YYEKEE (reference sequence). CDR3 bases: TGTGCCAGCAGCTTGGGCAGCGGTGGGTCACCCCTCCACTTT. This encodes CASSLGSGGSPLHF.

CDR3 sequence: CASSYSIGQRNTEAFF. CDR3 in DNA: TGTGCCAGCAGTTACTCGATCGGACAACGAAACACTGAAGCTTTCTTT. The chain couples TRBV6-5 to TRBJ1-1; D may be TRBD1 (5 bases). CDR3 length equals 16 residues. Deletions cut 0 bases from V and 2 bases from J, with 13 bases between. In germline, CDR1 is MNHEY, CDR2 SVGAGI.

CDR3 sequence: CASKSDTLPGANVLTF. The CDR3 DNA reads as TGTGCCAGTAAGTCAGACACCCTCCCTGGGGCCAACGTCCTGACTTTC. The V gene is TRBV19, the J gene TRBJ2-6; D not resolved. The CDR3 sequence is 16 residues long. V was trimmed by 7 bases and J by 2 bases, leaving 15 bases between them. Germline values: CDR1 LNHDA, CDR2 SQIVND (reference sequence).

The chain links TRBV3-1 (or the pseudogene TRBV3-2) to TRBJ1-2, with a tentative D call TRBD1 (6 bases). The germline V and J ends were trimmed by 3 bases and 4 bases, with 9 bases remaining between them. The germline V gene has CDR1 LGHDT and CDR2 YNNKEL (reference sequence). This CDR3 is 13 amino acids long. CDR3 DNA sequence: TGTGCCAGCAGCCACCGGACAGTCTATGGCTACACCTTC. Translated, it gives CASSHRTVYGYTF.

The table lists this clone with a count of one. J is TRBJ2-1 and V is TRBV7-9; perhaps TRBD1 as D (6 bases). Germline CDR1 is SEHNR and CDR2 is FQNEAQ (reference sequence). This CDR3 comprises 13 residues. Trimming left V 8 bases short and J 4 bases short, with 12 bases between. CDR3 protein: CASEGTGYNEQFF. The DNA for the CDR3 is TGTGCCAGCGAGGGAACAGGGTACAATGAGCAGTTCTTC.

The V gene is TRBV28, the J gene TRBJ2-3, with D perhaps matching TRBD1 (6 bases). Germline V gene lookup returns CDR1 MDHEN and CDR2 SYDVKM. Trimming shortened V by 5 bases and J by 6 bases, and 12 bases separated the two germline ends. This CDR3 contains 13 residues. CDR3 sequence (DNA): TGTGCCAGCAGTGGTCGGGACACGGATACGCAGTATTTT. Its translation: CASSGRDTDTQYF.